This TCR beta chain comes out of a study of vaccination effects on CD4 cells after COVID-19 (dated by TCRdb to between 2020 and 2023). Regarding the complete study: Each participant got two doses of an mRNA SARS-CoV-2 vaccine, either BNT162b2 or mRNA-1273. The study compared SARS-CoV-2 spike-specific CD4+ TCR repertoires before and after mRNA vaccination in COVID-19 convalescent patients and infection-naive vaccine recipients. Pre-vaccine samples were collected from two convalescent patients 16 days and one week before the first dose, corresponding to 142 and 148 days after COVID-19 diagnosis. Altogether, some 11 COVID-19 convalescent patients and a handful of SARS-CoV-2-naive healthy vaccine recipients made up the full study. In the study, cultures from other donors were sequenced using the Oncomine TCR Beta short-read assay on an Illumina iSeq 100. What the study reported, not specific to this receptor: In convalescent patients, the post-vaccine spike-reactive repertoire consisted mainly of new vaccine-induced clones, largely distinct from infection-induced clones. At late post-vaccination timepoints, both infection-induced and vaccine-induced clones showed marked clonal contraction, consistent with waning T cell responses. Only a small number of convalescent patients were included, and no early post-infection timepoints were available, which limited the study.

To identify antigen-specific CD4+ T cell clonotypes by their expansion, the ViraFEST assay first stimulated PBMC with viral peptide pools and then applied TCR sequencing. After more than nine days of culture, CD4+ T cells were isolated with the EasySep CD4+ T cell isolation kit. Convalescent patients had PCR-confirmed SARS-CoV-2 infection between March and December 2020, before Alpha, Beta and Delta variants emerged in the United States. Each well held two million PBMC cultured in IMDM containing approximately 5% human AB serum, around 9.3 IU/ml IL-2 and gentamicin, along with approximately 10 ug/ml peptides. On days 3 and 7, half of the culture medium was replaced with fresh IL-2-containing medium. Unless noted otherwise, every peptide stimulation condition was grown in triplicate wells. PBMC were separated from whole blood using Ficoll-Paque Plus gradient centrifugation and were then either cryopreserved at -140C or used fresh. The QIAamp micro DNA kit was used to extract genomic DNA from the cultured CD4+ T cells.

About this clone: Its antigen is currently not known. One base away there is no much larger clone; base qualities are not given.

The V end loses 0 bases and the J end loses 1 base, and a stretch of 7 bases separates them. According to the germline V gene, CDR1 reads SGHRS and CDR2 reads YFSETQ. The CDR3 sequence holds 14 residues, the cysteine and phenylalanine included. The read is trimmed to its CDR3 DNA, 42 bases read in frame from base 1. Preparation of the library involved the immunoSEQ multiplex PCR assay. DNA from the cultured, isolated CD4+ T cells was subjected to TCR beta CDR3 sequencing. The study's processing was this. Non-productive TCR sequences were removed, reads were trimmed to the CDR3 region, and CDR3s of at least 7 amino acids were retained. Antigen-specific clonotypes were identified with the MANAFEST web app by comparing expansion in peptide wells against reference cultures. To count as positive, a clone had to show expansion at FDR<0.05 compared with the reference and with all other wells, an odds ratio above 5, and a frequency above 0.1% in two replicate wells. A clonotype was called cross-reactive if it was significantly expanded both in SARS-CoV-2 spike wells and in at least one common cold coronavirus spike condition. Using the stringdist R package, CDR3 similarity was measured by Levenshtein distance, and unrooted trees were constructed with ape in R 3.6.1. TCRdb obtained this table from immuneACCESS and retained in-frame rearrangements with V and J assigned. These tables miss some clones; where compared with another copy, unresolved V genes account for less than half of the shortfall, and the remainder is unexplained. V and J calls and clone size are copied from that table; D and trimming were computed from the DNA. The table for this sample lists approximately 40,000 clones; roughly 66% of them were counted only once. The ten largest account for 25% to 35% of the sample.

Sample: CD4+ T cells from PBMCs cultured with a peptide pool, taken before COVID-19 vaccination. The clonotype comes from a human donor who had a prior SARS-CoV-2 infection. This chain is built from TRBV5-1 and TRBJ1-1; the D gene is unclear. The CDR3 corresponds to CASSLEAGNTEAFF. The sequenced DNA is TGCGCCAGCAGCTTGGAAGCGGGGAACACTGAAGCTTTCTTT.